Below are 28 T cell receptor beta chains sequenced from a single sample in a study of shared clonotypes between healthy human individuals. Assay: immunoSEQ multiplex PCR; the TCRdb copy retains only in-frame clones and omits some. In the table there are 190,000 or so clones, about 68% of which are singletons. The source material was memory CD4+ T cells sorted from blood. Regarding subset: CD45RA-negative fraction. These receptors were obtained from a man aged 30-40 years in good health.

The V and J genes are TRBV21-1 and TRBJ2-7. TRBV21-1 is assigned pseudogene status. The CDR3 sequence is 15 residues long. Written as DNA, the CDR3 is TGTGCCAGCAGCGACCGGGACCGCTATTTCTACGAGCAGTACTTC. Protein: CASSDRDRYFYEQYF.

The gene calls are TRBV4-1 and TRBJ2-7; D is ambiguous. Trimming pared 1 base from V and 2 bases from J, leaving 9 bases between. The germline V gene has CDR1 MGHRA and CDR2 YSYEKL. This CDR3 has 14 residues. CDR3 amino acids: CASSQALGPYEQYF. In DNA, the CDR3 is TGCGCCAGCAGCCAAGCCCTGGGCCCCTACGAGCAGTACTTC.

Only one count was recorded for this clone. V gene TRBV6-4 combines with J gene TRBJ1-1; 8 bases align to TRBD1. This CDR3 has 14 residues. The junction had 8 bases not matched to a gene; V was cut back by 5 bases and J by 6 bases. CDR1 MRHNA and CDR2 SNTAGT come from the germline V gene. Here the CDR3 reads CASSPGGKVAEAFF. The DNA for the CDR3 is TGTGCCAGCAGTCCAGGGGGCAAAGTAGCTGAAGCTTTCTTT.

Concerning this clone itself: This sample also contains other DNA sequences that code for the same CDR3. The chain employs TRBV7-2 and TRBJ2-7, with unresolved D. The germline V gene encodes CDR1 SGHTA and CDR2 FQGNSA. The CDR3 has 14 residues. V was shortened by 1 base and J by 0 bases, with 7 bases between the two germline ends. Here the CDR3 DNA reads TGTGCCAGCAGCTTAGTGGTGAGCTCCTACGAGCAGTACTTC. Its protein is CASSLVVSSYEQYF.

The chain employs TRBV2 and TRBJ1-1; D is perhaps TRBD1 (5 bases). CDR1 and CDR2 from the germline V gene are SNHLY and FYNNEI. V shed 6 bases and J shed 9 bases, with 20 bases lying between them. The length of the CDR3 is 14 residues. CDR3 region: CASRLAGLDAQAFF. CDR3 in DNA: TGTGCCAGCAGGCTGGCAGGGTTGGACGCCCAAGCTTTCTTT.

The chain carries TRBV6-5 and TRBJ2-7, with 10 bases that match TRBD1. The CDR3 spans 13 residues. V lost 6 bases, J lost 3 bases, and 2 bases stayed unmatched. Per the germline V gene, CDR1 is MNHEY and CDR2 is SVGAGI. CDR3 protein: CASSRDRGYEQYF. The CDR3 nucleotides read TGTGCCAGCAGCAGGGACAGGGGCTACGAGCAGTACTTC.

The rearrangement links TRBV14 to TRBJ2-1; a possible D gene is TRBD1 (6 bases). The CDR3 has 16 residues. CDR1 SGHDN and CDR2 FVKESK come from the germline V gene. Trimming left V 1 base short and J 6 bases short, with 16 bases between. Here the CDR3 reads CASSQAGNDRFNEQFF. For the CDR3, the DNA is TGTGCCAGCAGCCAAGCCGGGAACGACAGGTTCAATGAGCAGTTCTTC.

The chain uses TRBV19 and TRBJ2-1; D is possibly TRBD2 (6 bases). Trimming removed 2 bases at V and 9 bases at J, with 14 bases between. The germline V gene encodes CDR1 LNHDA and CDR2 SQIVND (reference sequence). The CDR3 has 14 residues. CDR3 in amino acids: CASSIRDSLREQFF. The CDR3 DNA reads TGTGCCAGTAGTATACGGGACTCCCTGCGTGAGCAGTTCTTC.

J is TRBJ2-7 and V is TRBV7-6; D perhaps matches TRBD1 (5 bases). Germline V CDR1 and CDR2: SGHVS, FNYEAQ. The V gene lost 4 bases and the J gene lost 5 bases, with 24 bases spanning the gap. The CDR3 spans 17 residues. In DNA, the CDR3 is TGTGCCAGCAGCTCATCACTCCCAGACAGCCACCAGCACGAGCAGTACTTC. Translated, it gives CASSSSLPDSHQHEQYF. The whole variable domain, filled in from reference TRBV7-6 and TRBJ2-7, reads GAGVSQSPRYKVTKRGQDVALRCDPISGHVSLYWYRQALGQGPEFLTYFNYEAQQDKSGLPNDRFSAERPEGSISTLTIQRTEQRDSAMYRCASSSSLPDSHQHEQYFGPGTRLTVT.

This clone was observed a few times. The rearrangement links TRBV27 to TRBJ2-7; 7 bases map to TRBD2. Germline V CDR1 and CDR2: MNHEY, SMNVEV (reference sequence). The CDR3 has 16 residues. Losses at the gene ends were 8 bases for V and 2 bases for J; bases not matched to a gene: 15. The CDR3 DNA sequence: TGTGCCAGCGGTGTCTTTACCAGCGGGGCCACCTACGAGCAGTACTTC. It codes for CASGVFTSGATYEQYF.

This clone was counted between two and nine times. This chain connects TRBV10-2 to TRBJ2-7; 9 bases map to TRBD2. CDR3 length: 17 residues. Per germline, CDR1 WSHSY and CDR2 SAAADI. V was pared by 3 bases and J by 3 bases, with 12 bases of the junction left unmatched. In nucleotides, the CDR3 is TGCGCCAGCAGTGATGCGGGGGCGGGAGGGCCGAGCTACGAGCAGTACTTC. Protein product: CASSDAGAGGPSYEQYF.

DNA for the CDR3: TGTGCCAGCAGCCCATCCCCTGGAAACACCATATATTTT. Its protein product is CASSPSPGNTIYF. The rearrangement joins TRBV7-8 to TRBJ1-3; D remains unclear. The CDR3 contains 13 residues. Between the trimmed V and J ends, which lost 5 bases and 2 bases, there was a span of 7 bases. Germline lookup yields CDR1 SGHVS and CDR2 FQNEAQ. The full variable domain, rest sourced from reference TRBV7-8 and TRBJ1-3, is GAGVSQSPRYKVAKRGQDVALRCDPISGHVSLFWYQQALGQGPEFLTYFQNEAQLDKSGLPSDRFFAERPEGSVSTLKIQRTQQEDSAVYLCASSPSPGNTIYFGEGSWLTVV.

A few counts support this clone. The chain has TRBV5-1 and TRBJ2-5; 7 bases fit TRBD2. V was clipped by 1 base and J by 5 bases; unmatched bases: 11. The CDR3 is made up of 16 amino acids. CDR1 and CDR2 (germline): SGHRS, YFSETQ. The DNA of the CDR3 is TGCGCCAGCAGCTTGTCGGGCGGGAGTGTTCGTGAGACCCAGTACTTC. Protein sequence: CASSLSGGSVRETQYF. Full variable domain (outside the CDR3, taken from reference TRBV5-1 and TRBJ2-5): KAGVTQTPRYLIKTRGQQVTLSCSPISGHRSVSWYQQTPGQGLQFLFEYFSETQRNKGNFPGRFSGRQFSNSRSEMNVSTLELGDSALYLCASSLSGGSVRETQYFGPGTRLLVL.

V usage is TRBV5-1 and J usage is TRBJ1-1; D is unresolved. This CDR3 comprises 14 residues. Per germline, CDR1 SGHRS and CDR2 YFSETQ. V lost 0 bases and J lost 6, with 12 bases in between. The CDR3 loop reads CASSLGGLGAEAFF. In nucleotides, the CDR3 is TGCGCCAGCAGCTTGGGGGGATTGGGCGCTGAAGCTTTCTTT.

The chain uses TRBV9 and TRBJ2-1; maybe TRBD1 (6 bases). The CDR3 runs to 16 residues. V lost 1 base and J 10 bases, leaving 21 bases between the germline ends. In germline, CDR1 is SGDLS, CDR2 YYNGEE. The CDR3 region has the DNA TGTGCCAGCAGCGTAACAGGGTCTGGGGAATGGGAGGAGCAGTTCTTC. Translated, it gives CASSVTGSGEWEEQFF.

A word on this clone: This may stem from a read error, because a much larger clone lies one nucleotide away. V and J are TRBV5-6 and TRBJ2-1; D call uncertain. CDR3 size: 11 residues. Trimming took off 4 bases at V and 2 bases at J, with 1 base between the two ends. Germline V gives CDR1 SGHDT, CDR2 YYEEEE. Here the CDR3 DNA reads TGTGCCAGCAGCACCTACAATGAGCAGTTCTTC. This encodes CASSTYNEQFF.

This clone has a handful of counts. V usage is TRBV11-2 and J usage is TRBJ2-2; either TRBD1 or TRBD2 may supply D (5 bases each). This CDR3 comprises 17 residues. Trimming took off 0 bases at V and 0 bases at J, with 11 bases between the two ends. Germline V lookup: CDR1 SGHAT, CDR2 FQNNGV. CDR3 DNA sequence: TGTGCCAGCAGCTTAGATTCGGGACGGACGAACACCGGGGAGCTGTTTTTT. Translated: CASSLDSGRTNTGELFF.

This chain connects TRBV5-6 to TRBJ1-1; D perhaps matches TRBD1 (5 bases). The CDR3 extends over 15 amino acids. Trimming stripped 4 bases from V and 3 bases from J, with 16 bases between. Germline V CDR1 and CDR2: SGHDT, YYEEEE. In DNA form, the CDR3 reads TGTGCCAGCAGCCAATTTAGGGGCGCGGACACTGAAGCTTTCTTT. Translating gives CASSQFRGADTEAFF.

The rearrangement uses TRBV9 and TRBJ2-5, with D perhaps given as TRBD1 or TRBD2 (6 bases each). Germline V gene lookup returns CDR1 SGDLS and CDR2 YYNGEE. This CDR3 is built from 16 residues. The V end lost 0 bases, the J end lost 5 bases, and 17 bases lay between the germline ends. CDR3 residues: CASSVESGALGETQYF. The CDR3 coding sequence is TGTGCCAGCAGCGTAGAATCGGGGGCCCTGGGTGAGACCCAGTACTTC.

The chain carries TRBV27 and TRBJ1-1, with 8 bases that match TRBD1. CDR1 MNHEY and CDR2 SMNVEV come from the germline V gene (reference sequence). Unmatched junction bases numbered 18, after V lost 7 bases and J lost 5 bases. CDR3 length equals 17 residues. CDR3 bases: TGTGCCAGCACCTTTTATGGGGCAGGGGGCGCCTTAACTGAAGCTTTCTTT. This sequence encodes CASTFYGAGGALTEAFF.

The chain employs TRBV6-4 and TRBJ2-1, with 8 bases fitting TRBD1. CDR1 is MRHNA and CDR2 is SNTAGT in the germline V gene. This CDR3 has 15 amino acids. V shed 4 bases, J shed 9 bases, and the junction held 11 bases outside the gene matches. CDR3 loop: CASSVDRGYRSEQFF. The CDR3 nucleotides read TGTGCCAGCAGTGTCGACAGGGGTTATAGGAGTGAGCAGTTCTTC.

This sequence joins TRBV14 and TRBJ2-1; 9 bases match TRBD2. This CDR3 region has 15 residues. Germline CDR1 reads SGHDN; CDR2 reads FVKESK. V dropped 8 bases and J dropped 6; count of bases not matched to a gene: 11. The CDR3 loop reads CASGFPGLAFNEQFF. In nucleotides, the CDR3 is TGTGCCAGCGGATTTCCGGGACTAGCTTTCAATGAGCAGTTCTTC.

The V and J genes are TRBV5-1 and TRBJ1-2; D remains ambiguous. CDR1 SGHRS and CDR2 YFSETQ come from the germline V gene. The CDR3 runs 12 residues. V shed 0 bases and J shed 3 bases, with 3 bases lying between them. This CDR3 reads CASSLEDYGYTF. The CDR3 DNA is TGCGCCAGCAGCTTGGAGGACTATGGCTACACCTTC.

The rearrangement joins TRBV18 to TRBJ2-6; no definite D call. This CDR3 comprises 17 residues. Trimming took 1 base from V and 0 from J, leaving 10 bases between them. Germline V gene lookup returns CDR1 KGHSH and CDR2 LQKENI. The DNA of the CDR3 is TGTGCCAGCTCACCACTTCGGGCCGACTCTGGGGCCAACGTCCTGACTTTC. It is translated as CASSPLRADSGANVLTF. The full variable domain, completed using reference TRBV18 and TRBJ2-6, is NAGVMQNPRHLVRRRGQEARLRCSPMKGHSHVYWYRQLPEEGLKFMVYLQKENIIDESGMPKERFSAEFPKEGPSILRIQQVVRGDSAAYFCASSPLRADSGANVLTFGAGSRLTVL.

The V gene is TRBV9, the J gene TRBJ2-7, with TRBD1 identical over 7 bases. Trimming at V came to 4 bases and at J to 3 bases, leaving 7 bases not matched to a gene. Germline assignment: CDR1 SGDLS and CDR2 YYNGEE. The length of the CDR3 is 14 residues. CDR3 loop: CASSSTGSGYEQYF. The CDR3 DNA follows: TGTGCCAGCAGCTCGACAGGGTCTGGCTACGAGCAGTACTTC.

The table lists this clone with a few counts. The gene calls are TRBV6-1 and TRBJ1-1; the D gene is possibly TRBD1 (5 bases). The germline CDR1 and CDR2 sequences are MNHNS and SASEGT. The CDR3 has 14 residues. The germline V and J ends were trimmed by 2 bases and 6 bases, with 13 bases remaining between them. The CDR3 DNA is TGTGCCAGCAGTGAAAGGCCCAGGGAGGCTGAAGCTTTCTTT. Amino acids: CASSERPREAEAFF.

In DNA, the CDR3 is TGTGCCAGCAGTTTTGGCAAAGGAAACACCGGGGAGCTGTTTTTT. Residues: CASSFGKGNTGELFF. V usage is TRBV27 and J usage is TRBJ2-2; D gene ambiguous. Germline CDR1 is MNHEY and CDR2 is SMNVEV (reference sequence). The CDR3 consists of 15 residues. V lost 3 bases, J lost 2 bases, and 10 bases lay in between.

This clone was detected ten times or more. This sample also contains other DNA sequences that code for the same CDR3. The chain carries TRBV5-6 and TRBJ2-6; D is perhaps TRBD2 (6 bases). This CDR3 is built from 15 residues. The germline V gene encodes CDR1 SGHDT and CDR2 YYEEEE. Between the trimmed V and J ends, which lost 1 base and 2 bases, there was a span of 7 bases. In DNA form, the CDR3 reads TGTGCCAGCAGCTTGACGGGAGCTGGGGCCAACGTCCTGACTTTC. It yields the protein CASSLTGAGANVLTF.